This T cell receptor (beta chain) was observed in a study of spatial heterogeneity in lung cancer. Overall study: Tumor-region counts of TCR transcripts tracked strongly with a T cell module score from matched bulk RNA-seq. Study-wide results and caveats: Estimated TCR-seq coverage of tumor T cells was only roughly 7% for alpha chains. For beta chains, the corresponding estimate was about 12%. One measure, the expanded intratumoral alpha and beta TCR count, tracked tumor mutation counts.

Ten or more counts support this clonotype. Its cognate antigen is unknown. Specified time point: sample taken at primary tumor resection. TCRdb itself ran the 5' RACE reads through MiXCR, one entry per CDR3 protein. The data contain approximately 6,200 distinct CDR3 sequences, roughly 16% of them singletons. The CDR3 loop spans 11 amino acids. Germline V gene sequence: CDR1 SQVTM, CDR2 ANQGSEA. After removal of 6 bases from V and 15 bases from J, the junction contained 9 bases not matched to a gene. This sequence joins TRBV29-1 and TRBJ2-1; 9 bases match TRBD1. The material sequenced was lung tumor tissue, taken at surgery. The sequence was obtained from a male donor with early-stage non-small cell lung cancer. The CDR3 DNA reads TGCAGCGTAGGAGGGACAGGGAGTCCGTTCTTC. Its protein is CSVGGTGSPFF.